Listed below are T cell receptor beta chains from one sample, sequenced in a study of T cell repertoires in cytomegalovirus infection. Their target antigens are unknown. TCRdb reprocessed the reads with MiXCR, giving one entry per CDR3 protein. The sample lists roughly 920,000 distinct CDR3 sequences; approximately 31% were seen once. The sequenced sample was cultured CD8+ T cells from PBMCs, obtained from culture after CMV antigen stimulation. All receptors come from a human donor in good health (CMV status not recorded). Some clones in this sample may be carry-over from other donors' samples. Both conserved end residues are part of each CDR3. A D gene is named only where the DNA matches it firmly. Clone size is given for some rows only: seen once, a few or many times, or a class if the clone is expanded.

size: NA
V: TRBV27
D: NA
J: TRBJ1-6
DNA: TGTGCCAGCAGCTACACTCCTAACAGCAATTCACCCCTCCACTTT
CDR3: CASSYTPNSNSPLHF

size: NA
V: TRBV6-5
D: NA
J: TRBJ1-4
DNA: TGTGCCACCTTCACGGGGGGAAAACTGTTTTTT
CDR3: CATFTGGKLFF

size: NA
V: TRBV6-5
D: NA
J: TRBJ1-1
DNA: TGTGCCAGCAGTTACAATCAGGAGAACACTGAAGCTTTCTTT
CDR3: CASSYNQENTEAFF

size: NA
V: TRBV5-5
D: NA
J: TRBJ1-1
DNA: TGTGCCAGCAGCGGCGACGGGGTGACAGTTTATACTGAAGCTTTCTTT
CDR3: CASSGDGVTVYTEAFF

size: NA
V: TRBV4-1
D: NA
J: TRBJ1-1
DNA: TGCGCCAGCAGCCAAGCTTCGGAACTTGAAGCTTTCTTT
CDR3: CASSQASELEAFF

size: many
V: TRBV7-6
D: NA
J: TRBJ2-3
DNA: TGTGCCAGCAGCTTAGGGACTTTCGGAGATACGCAGTATTTT
CDR3: CASSLGTFGDTQYF

size: many
V: TRBV7-8
D: NA
J: TRBJ1-5
DNA: TGTGCCAGCAGCTTAGGGGGGGCGCGGGATCAGCCCCAGCATTTT
CDR3: CASSLGGARDQPQHF

size: NA
V: TRBV10-1
D: NA
J: TRBJ2-1
DNA: TGCGCCAGCAGTGCAGCGGCTTACAATGAGCAGTTCTTC
CDR3: CASSAAAYNEQFF

size: NA
V: TRBV24-1
D: NA
J: TRBJ2-1
DNA: TGTGCCACCAGTCCAGCGTGGAATGAGCAGTTCTTC
CDR3: CATSPAWNEQFF

size: few
V: TRBV20-1
D: NA
J: TRBJ1-1
DNA: TGCAGTGCTAGCCCGGGACACCTCATGAACACTGAAGCTTTCTTT
CDR3: CSASPGHLMNTEAFF

size: NA
V: TRBV28
D: NA
J: TRBJ1-5
DNA: TGTGCCAGCAGTTTACTAGGGTTTGGGGGTCAGCCCCAGCATTTT
CDR3: CASSLLGFGGQPQHF

size: NA
V: TRBV6-1
D: NA
J: TRBJ1-2
DNA: TGTGCCAGCACCAGGACCGCCTATGGCTACACCTTC
CDR3: CASTRTAYGYTF

size: NA
V: TRBV19
D: TRBD1
J: TRBJ1-6
DNA: TGTGCCAGTAGTATAGGAGGAGGGGGCTGGTCACCCCTCCACTTT
CDR3: CASSIGGGGWSPLHF

size: NA
V: TRBV12-3/TRBV12-4
D: TRBD1
J: TRBJ1-4
DNA: TGTGCCAGCAGTTTCGTGGGACAGAACAATGAAAAACTGTTTTTT
CDR3: CASSFVGQNNEKLFF

size: NA
V: TRBV27
D: NA
J: TRBJ1-2
DNA: TGTGCCAGCAGTTTATCCTCAGGGGCCTATGGCTACACCTTC
CDR3: CASSLSSGAYGYTF

size: NA
V: TRBV20-1
D: TRBD2
J: TRBJ2-1
DNA: TGCAGTGCTAGAGAAAAGGCGGGGGGGTACAATGAGCAGTTCTTC
CDR3: CSAREKAGGYNEQFF

size: NA
V: TRBV6-2/TRBV6-3
D: NA
J: TRBJ1-4
DNA: TGTGCCAGCAGTTACTCGATGGGCGGAGTGGAGGAAAAACTGTTTTTT
CDR3: CASSYSMGGVEEKLFF

size: NA
V: TRBV3-1
D: TRBD1
J: TRBJ1-2
DNA: TGTGCCAGCAGCCATATACAGGGGAACTATGGCTACACCTTC
CDR3: CASSHIQGNYGYTF

size: few
V: TRBV15
D: NA
J: TRBJ2-5
DNA: TGTGCCACCAGCAGAGTTACCAGCGGGGAGACCCAGTACTTC
CDR3: CATSRVTSGETQYF

size: many
V: TRBV7-2
D: TRBD1
J: TRBJ2-7
DNA: TGTGCCAGCAGCCGAGGGGGCTTATCCTACGAGCAGTACTTC
CDR3: CASSRGGLSYEQYF

size: many
V: TRBV12-3/TRBV12-4
D: NA
J: TRBJ2-3
DNA: TGTGCCAGCAGTTTCGGGCGGGGTAGCAGCACAGATACGCAGTATTTT
CDR3: CASSFGRGSSTDTQYF

size: many
V: TRBV7-6
D: NA
J: TRBJ1-1
DNA: TGTGCCAGCAGCTCAGGGGTTACGAACACTGAAGCTTTCTTT
CDR3: CASSSGVTNTEAFF

size: NA
V: TRBV7-8
D: TRBD2
J: TRBJ2-3
DNA: TGTGTCAGCAGCTTAGGACTAGTGGGGAGCTCAGATACGCAGTATTTT
CDR3: CVSSLGLVGSSDTQYF

size: NA
V: TRBV10-3
D: NA
J: TRBJ1-5
DNA: TGTGCCATCGGCCACTCCGGGGTTCCTAATCAGCCCCAGCATTTT
CDR3: CAIGHSGVPNQPQHF

size: NA
V: TRBV6-5
D: NA
J: TRBJ1-1
DNA: TGTGCCAGCAGTTACCCATCTCCGGGGCTCAGGGGCGGGACTGAAGCTTTCTTT
CDR3: CASSYPSPGLRGGTEAFF

size: NA
V: TRBV6-1
D: TRBD1
J: TRBJ2-5
DNA: TGTGCCAGCAGTACCCGGGACAGGGGGCGGGAGACCCAGTACTTC
CDR3: CASSTRDRGRETQYF

size: NA
V: TRBV9
D: NA
J: TRBJ2-1
DNA: TGTGCCAGCAGCGTAGAGTGGGGTCCCTACAATGAGCAGTTCTTC
CDR3: CASSVEWGPYNEQFF

size: many
V: TRBV28
D: NA
J: TRBJ1-3
DNA: TGTGCCAGCAGTCCTCAGGACAGAGCCCTCTCTGGAAACACCATATATTTT
CDR3: CASSPQDRALSGNTIYF

size: few
V: TRBV6-2/TRBV6-3
D: TRBD1
J: TRBJ2-1
DNA: TGTGCCAGCAGTCCGGACAGGAACACCTACAATGAGCAGTTCTTC
CDR3: CASSPDRNTYNEQFF

size: NA
V: TRBV7-8
D: TRBD2
J: TRBJ2-5
DNA: TGTGCCAGCAGCTTACCGCGGGGGGCCGGTCCCAAAGAGACCCAGTACTTC
CDR3: CASSLPRGAGPKETQYF

size: NA
V: TRBV20-1
D: NA
J: TRBJ1-4
DNA: TGCAGTGCTAGTCGGCTGGGTTCAGATGAAAAACTGTTTTTT
CDR3: CSASRLGSDEKLFF

size: NA
V: TRBV7-9
D: TRBD2
J: TRBJ2-3
DNA: TGTGCCAGCAGCATATCAGCGGGGAGCACAGATACGCAGTATTTT
CDR3: CASSISAGSTDTQYF

size: many
V: TRBV6-2/TRBV6-3
D: NA
J: TRBJ2-4
DNA: TGTGCCAGCAGTTCTCCCCTACGGGTTCTCCTAGCCAAAAACATTCAGTACTTC
CDR3: CASSSPLRVLLAKNIQYF

size: NA
V: TRBV29-1
D: NA
J: TRBJ2-2
DNA: TGCAGCGTTGGGGGCGACAGAGCGAACACCGGGGAGCTGTTTTTT
CDR3: CSVGGDRANTGELFF

size: NA
V: TRBV5-6
D: NA
J: TRBJ2-1
DNA: TGTGCCAGCAGTCTGAGCTACGGGAGCTCCTACAATGAGCAGTTCTTC
CDR3: CASSLSYGSSYNEQFF

size: NA
V: TRBV9
D: NA
J: TRBJ1-1
DNA: TGTGCCAGCAGCGTAGGAATGGGGAACACTGAAGCTTTCTTT
CDR3: CASSVGMGNTEAFF

size: few
V: TRBV2
D: TRBD1
J: TRBJ1-2
DNA: TGTGCCGTCCAGGGGGAGAAGGATGGCTACACCTTC
CDR3: CAVQGEKDGYTF

size: NA
V: TRBV12-3/TRBV12-4
D: NA
J: TRBJ2-3
DNA: TGTGCCAGCGTTCACAGTCGTAAAGATACGCAGTATTTT
CDR3: CASVHSRKDTQYF

size: NA
V: TRBV5-4
D: NA
J: TRBJ2-7
DNA: TGTGCCAGCAGCTCGTCAACCGGGACATACTACGAGCAGTACTTC
CDR3: CASSSSTGTYYEQYF

size: many
V: TRBV27
D: NA
J: TRBJ2-1
DNA: TGTGCCAGCAGTTTTGGGTCCTACAATGAGCAGTTCTTC
CDR3: CASSFGSYNEQFF

size: NA
V: TRBV5-4
D: NA
J: TRBJ1-3
DNA: TGTGCCAGCAGCTTCAATGAGGGACTCCAGAGGAACACCATATATTTT
CDR3: CASSFNEGLQRNTIYF

size: many
V: TRBV6-9
D: TRBD1
J: TRBJ2-3
DNA: TGTGCCAGCAGTTCCGGACAGGGTTCACCGCCTACGCAGTATTTT
CDR3: CASSSGQGSPPTQYF

size: many
V: TRBV12-3/TRBV12-4
D: NA
J: TRBJ2-7
DNA: TGTGCCAGCAGTTTAATACCGGACAGAGACTACGAGCAGTACTTC
CDR3: CASSLIPDRDYEQYF

size: NA
V: TRBV27
D: NA
J: TRBJ2-3
DNA: TGTGCCAGCAGTTTATATCTGGGGGGCACGACAGATACGCAGTATTTT
CDR3: CASSLYLGGTTDTQYF

size: few
V: TRBV4-3
D: NA
J: TRBJ1-2
DNA: TGCGCCAGCAGCCAAGATCGGAGCAGAGGACGTCGCTACACCTTC
CDR3: CASSQDRSRGRRYTF